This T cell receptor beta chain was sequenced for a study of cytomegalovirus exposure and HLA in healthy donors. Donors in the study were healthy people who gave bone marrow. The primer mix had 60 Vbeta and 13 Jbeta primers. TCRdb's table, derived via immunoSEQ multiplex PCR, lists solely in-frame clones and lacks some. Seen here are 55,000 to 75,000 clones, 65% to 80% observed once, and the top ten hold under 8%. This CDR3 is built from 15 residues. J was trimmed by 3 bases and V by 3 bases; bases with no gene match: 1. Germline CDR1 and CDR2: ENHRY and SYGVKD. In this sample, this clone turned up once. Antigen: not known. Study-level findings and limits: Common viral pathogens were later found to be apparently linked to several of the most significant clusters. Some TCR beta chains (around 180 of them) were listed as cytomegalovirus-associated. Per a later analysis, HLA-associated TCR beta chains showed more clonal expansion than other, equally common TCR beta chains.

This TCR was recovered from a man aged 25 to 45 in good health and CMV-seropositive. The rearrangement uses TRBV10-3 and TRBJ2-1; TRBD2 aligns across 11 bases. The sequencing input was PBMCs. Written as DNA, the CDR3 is TGTGCCATCAGTGATAGCGGGGGGGGCTACAATGAGCAGTTCTTC. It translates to CAISDSGGGYNEQFF.